This TCR beta chain was documented in a study of tumor-infiltrating lymphocytes in primary liver carcinoma. Study summary: Per sample, productive TCRbeta reads numbered roughly 3.5 to 7.13 million, similar across tissue types.

The CDR3 is made up of 14 amino acids. V was pared by 5 bases and J by 0 bases, with 9 bases between. Germline values: CDR1 SGHRS, CDR2 YFSETQ. This clonotype was picked up many times. It was unsorted whole blood that yielded blood RNA, and germline DNA was also extracted. Chronic HBV infection was present in the patients, who were treatment-naive. Production of TCR beta cDNA used approximately 0.55 ug total RNA together with a constant-region primer. Employing slightly modified ARM-PCR, three nested multiplex PCR rounds were run, and these gave rise to the TCR beta libraries. Each of the first two PCR rounds ran roughly 10 cycles with TRBV1-TRBV30 forward and C-beta reverse primers. TCRdb reanalysed the multiplex PCR reads using MiXCR and keeps one entry per CDR3 protein. The sample contains hundreds of thousands of distinct CDR3 sequences, 55% to 65% of which appear only once.

The source material was peripheral blood. This receptor was obtained from a man aged 40-49 years with primary liver carcinoma and hepatitis B virus infection. This chain joins TRBV5-1 and TRBJ1-3, with D hard to call. Here the CDR3 reads CASSQSVSGNTIYF. CDR3 nucleotides: TGCGCCAGCAGTCAGTCCGTCTCTGGAAACACCATATATTTT.